The clone carrying this T cell receptor beta chain was detected ten times or more. In TCRdb, the RT-PCR reads were re-called with MiXCR into one record per CDR3 protein. The data show about 680,000 distinct CDR3 sequences, with approximately 15% seen just once and roughly 3.9% held by the top ten. Sample: memory CD4+ T cells from blood. This receptor was identified in a female donor in good health, serving as a healthy control.

The CDR3 spells CASSLVSLSGSGELFF. CDR3 coding DNA: TGTGCCAGCAGCTTAGTATCTCTGTCAGGATCCGGGGAGCTGTTTTTT. The rearrangement uses TRBV11-2 and TRBJ2-2; unclear D gene. This CDR3 has 16 residues. V was pared by 1 base and J by 6 bases, with 15 bases between. Germline V CDR1 and CDR2: SGHAT, FQNNGV.